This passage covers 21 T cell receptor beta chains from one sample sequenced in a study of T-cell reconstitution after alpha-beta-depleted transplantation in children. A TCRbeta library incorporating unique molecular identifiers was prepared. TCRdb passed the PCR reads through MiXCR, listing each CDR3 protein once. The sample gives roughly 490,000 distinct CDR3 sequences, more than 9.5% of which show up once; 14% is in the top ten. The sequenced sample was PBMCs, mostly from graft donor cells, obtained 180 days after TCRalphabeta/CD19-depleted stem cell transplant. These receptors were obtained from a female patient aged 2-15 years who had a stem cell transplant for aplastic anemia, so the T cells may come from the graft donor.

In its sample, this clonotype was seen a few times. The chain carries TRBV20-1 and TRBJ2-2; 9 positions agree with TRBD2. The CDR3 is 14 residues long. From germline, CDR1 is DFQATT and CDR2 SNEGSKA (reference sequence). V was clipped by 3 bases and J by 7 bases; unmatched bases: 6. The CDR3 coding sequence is TGCAGTGCTAGTAGCGGGGGAGTGATCGGGGAGCTGTTTTTT. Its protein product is CSASSGGVIGELFF.

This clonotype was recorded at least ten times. The DNA for the CDR3 is TGTGCCAGCAGCTCCGGGACTAGCGGGGGGAGCGAGCAGTACGTC. Translation gives CASSSGTSGGSEQYV. The chain couples TRBV11-2 to TRBJ2-7; TRBD2 matches at 15 bases. Unmatched junction bases numbered 4, after V lost 4 bases and J lost 6 bases. There are 15 residues in the CDR3. CDR1 is SGHAT and CDR2 is FQNNGV in the germline V gene.

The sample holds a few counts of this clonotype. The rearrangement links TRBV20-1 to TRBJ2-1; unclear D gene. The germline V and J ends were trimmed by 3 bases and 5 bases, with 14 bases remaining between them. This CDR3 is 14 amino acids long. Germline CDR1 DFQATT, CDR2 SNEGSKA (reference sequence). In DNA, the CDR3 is TGCAGTGCTAGCAATGGTCTAGGCCACAATGAGCAGTTCTTC. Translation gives CSASNGLGHNEQFF.

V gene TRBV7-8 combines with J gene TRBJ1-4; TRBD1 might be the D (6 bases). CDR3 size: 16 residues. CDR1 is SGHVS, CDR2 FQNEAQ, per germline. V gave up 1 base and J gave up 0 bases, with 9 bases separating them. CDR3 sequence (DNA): TGTGCCAGCAGCTTAGGGGGGGCGCCAACTAATGAAAAACTGTTTTTT. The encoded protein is CASSLGGAPTNEKLFF.

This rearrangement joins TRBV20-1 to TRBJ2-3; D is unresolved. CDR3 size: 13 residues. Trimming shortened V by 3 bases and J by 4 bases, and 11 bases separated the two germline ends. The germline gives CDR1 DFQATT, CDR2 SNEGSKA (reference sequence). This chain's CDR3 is CSASGQVPDTQYF. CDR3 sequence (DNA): TGCAGTGCTAGCGGGCAGGTCCCAGATACGCAGTATTTT.

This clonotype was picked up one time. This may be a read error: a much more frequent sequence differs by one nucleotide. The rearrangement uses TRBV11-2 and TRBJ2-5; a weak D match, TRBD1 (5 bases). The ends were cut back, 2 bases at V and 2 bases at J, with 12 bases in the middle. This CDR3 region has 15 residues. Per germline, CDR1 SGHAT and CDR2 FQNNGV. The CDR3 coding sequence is TGTGCCAGCAGCTTACAGACAGCGTCTCAAGAGACCCAGTACTTC. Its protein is CASSLQTASQETQYF.

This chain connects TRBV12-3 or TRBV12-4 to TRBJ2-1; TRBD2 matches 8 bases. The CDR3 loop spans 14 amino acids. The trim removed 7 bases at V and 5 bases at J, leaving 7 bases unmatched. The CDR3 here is CASNLAGTHNEQFF. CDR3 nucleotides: TGTGCCAGCAACTTAGCGGGAACACACAATGAGCAGTTCTTC.

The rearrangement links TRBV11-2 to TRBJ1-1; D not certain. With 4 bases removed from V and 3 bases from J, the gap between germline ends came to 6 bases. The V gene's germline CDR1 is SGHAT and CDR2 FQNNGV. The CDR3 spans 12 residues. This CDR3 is CASSWRDTEAFF. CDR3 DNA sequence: TGTGCCAGCAGCTGGAGGGACACTGAAGCTTTCTTT. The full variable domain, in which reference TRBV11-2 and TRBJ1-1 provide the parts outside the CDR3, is EAGVAQSPRYKIIEKRQSVAFWCNPISGHATLYWYQQILGQGPKLLIQFQNNGVVDDSQLPKDRFSAERLKGVDSTLKIQPAKLEDSAVYLCASSWRDTEAFFGQGTRLTVV.

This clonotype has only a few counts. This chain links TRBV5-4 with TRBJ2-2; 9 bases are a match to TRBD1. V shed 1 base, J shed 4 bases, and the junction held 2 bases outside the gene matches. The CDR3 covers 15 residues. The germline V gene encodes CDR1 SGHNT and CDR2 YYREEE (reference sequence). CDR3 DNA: TGTGCCAGCAGCTTGAACAGGGGGCTCACCGGGGAGCTGTTTTTT. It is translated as CASSLNRGLTGELFF. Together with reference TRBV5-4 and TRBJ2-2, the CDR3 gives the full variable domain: ETGVTQSPTHLIKTRGQQVTLRCSSQSGHNTVSWYQQALGQGPQFIFQYYREEENGRGNFPPRFSGLQFPNYSSELNVNALELDDSALYLCASSLNRGLTGELFFGEGSRLTVL.

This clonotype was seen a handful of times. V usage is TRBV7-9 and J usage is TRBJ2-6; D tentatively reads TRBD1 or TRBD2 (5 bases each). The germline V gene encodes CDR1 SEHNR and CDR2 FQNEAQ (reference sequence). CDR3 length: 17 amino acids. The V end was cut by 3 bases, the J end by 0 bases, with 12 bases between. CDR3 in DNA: TGTGCCAGCAGCTTCCGGGACCGGCACTCTGGGGCCAACGTCCTGACTTTC. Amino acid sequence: CASSFRDRHSGANVLTF. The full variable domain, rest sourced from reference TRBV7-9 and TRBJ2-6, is DTGVSQNPRHKITKRGQNVTFRCDPISEHNRLYWYRQTLGQGPEFLTYFQNEAQLEKSRLLSDRFSAERPKGSFSTLEIQRTEQGDSAMYLCASSFRDRHSGANVLTFGAGSRLTVL.

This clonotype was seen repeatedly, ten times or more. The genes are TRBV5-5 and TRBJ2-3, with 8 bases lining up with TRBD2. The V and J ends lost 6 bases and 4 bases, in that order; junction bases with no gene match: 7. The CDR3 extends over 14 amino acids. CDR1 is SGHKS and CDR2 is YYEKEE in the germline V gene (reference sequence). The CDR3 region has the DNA TGTGCCAGCAACCGCGAAGCGGGAGCAGATACGCAGTATTTT. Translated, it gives CASNREAGADTQYF.

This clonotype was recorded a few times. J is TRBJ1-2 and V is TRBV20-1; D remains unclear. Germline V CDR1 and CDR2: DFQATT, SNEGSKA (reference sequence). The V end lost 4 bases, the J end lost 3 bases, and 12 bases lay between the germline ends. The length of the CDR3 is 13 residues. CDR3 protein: CSATEAGYYGYTF. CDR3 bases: TGCAGTGCTACCGAAGCGGGGTACTATGGCTACACCTTC.

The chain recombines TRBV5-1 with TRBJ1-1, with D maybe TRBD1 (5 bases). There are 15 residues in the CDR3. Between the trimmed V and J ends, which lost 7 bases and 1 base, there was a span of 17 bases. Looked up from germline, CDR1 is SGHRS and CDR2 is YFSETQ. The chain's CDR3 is CASRDPGGQNTEAFF. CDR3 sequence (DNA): TGCGCCAGCCGGGACCCGGGAGGACAGAACACTGAAGCTTTCTTT.

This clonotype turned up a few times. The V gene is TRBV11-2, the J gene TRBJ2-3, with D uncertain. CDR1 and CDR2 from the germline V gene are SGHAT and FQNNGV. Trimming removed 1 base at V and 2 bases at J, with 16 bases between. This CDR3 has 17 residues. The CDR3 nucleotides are TGTGCCAGCAGCTTAGTAGCAAGCGCGGCTCCCACAGATACGCAGTATTTT. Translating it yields CASSLVASAAPTDTQYF.

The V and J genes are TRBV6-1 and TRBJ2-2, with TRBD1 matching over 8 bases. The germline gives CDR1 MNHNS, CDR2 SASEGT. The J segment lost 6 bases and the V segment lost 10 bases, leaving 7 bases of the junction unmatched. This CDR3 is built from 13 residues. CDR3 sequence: CATYRQGSGELFF. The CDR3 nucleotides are TGTGCCACCTACCGACAGGGGTCCGGGGAGCTGTTTTTT.

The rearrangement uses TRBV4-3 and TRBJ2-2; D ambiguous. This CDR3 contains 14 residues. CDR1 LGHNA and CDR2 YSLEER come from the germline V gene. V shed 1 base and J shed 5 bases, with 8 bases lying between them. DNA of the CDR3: TGCGCCAGCAGCCAAGGTACTTGGACCGGGGAGCTGTTTTTT. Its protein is CASSQGTWTGELFF.

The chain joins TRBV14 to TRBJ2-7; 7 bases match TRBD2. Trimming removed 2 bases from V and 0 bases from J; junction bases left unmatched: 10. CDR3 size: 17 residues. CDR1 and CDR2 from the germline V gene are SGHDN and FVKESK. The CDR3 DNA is TGTGCCAGCAGCCAAATAAGAGTCCGCGGGAGCTCCTACGAGCAGTACTTC. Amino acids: CASSQIRVRGSSYEQYF.

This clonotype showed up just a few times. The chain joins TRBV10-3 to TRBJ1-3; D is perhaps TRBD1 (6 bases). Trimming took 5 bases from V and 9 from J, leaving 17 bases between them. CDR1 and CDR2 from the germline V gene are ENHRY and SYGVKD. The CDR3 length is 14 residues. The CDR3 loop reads CAISQEDRSTTIYF. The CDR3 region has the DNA TGTGCCATCAGTCAGGAGGACAGATCGACCACCATATATTTT.

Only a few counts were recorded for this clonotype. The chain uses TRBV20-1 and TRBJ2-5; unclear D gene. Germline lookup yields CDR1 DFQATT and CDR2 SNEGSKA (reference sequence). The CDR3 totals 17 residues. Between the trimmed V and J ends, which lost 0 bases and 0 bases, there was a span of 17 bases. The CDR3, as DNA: TGCAGTGCTAGAGATAGGAGACTTTGGGCGTACCAAGAGACCCAGTACTTC. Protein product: CSARDRRLWAYQETQYF.

CDR3 in amino acids: CASSPGRKTYNEQFF. CDR3 DNA sequence: TGTGCCAGCTCACCAGGGCGGAAAACCTACAATGAGCAGTTCTTC. V gene TRBV18 combines with J gene TRBJ2-1, with D hard to call. The CDR3 loop spans 15 amino acids. Germline assignment: CDR1 KGHSH and CDR2 LQKENI. The V and J ends lost 2 bases and 2 bases respectively, with 10 bases between them.

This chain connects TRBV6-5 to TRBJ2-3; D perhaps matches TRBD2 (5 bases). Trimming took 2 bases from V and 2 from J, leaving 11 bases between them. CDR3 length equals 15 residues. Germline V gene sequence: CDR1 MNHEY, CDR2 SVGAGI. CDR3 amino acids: CASSYTGGPTDTQYF. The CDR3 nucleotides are TGTGCCAGCAGTTACACTGGCGGGCCCACAGATACGCAGTATTTT.